Sequencing of this T cell receptor (beta chain) was carried out in a study of spatial heterogeneity in lung cancer. Study-wide background: Detection consistently captured more beta-chain sequences than alpha-chain sequences. Each distinct TCR and UMI combination averaged more than ten appearances in raw reads.

This clonotype was detected ten times or more. Using its own MiXCR run on the 5' RACE reads, TCRdb lists one record per CDR3 protein. The repertoire consists of 20,000 to 25,000 distinct CDR3 sequences, with 4.6% occurring once and the leading ten covering approximately 35%. As to time point: sample taken at primary tumor resection. The sequenced material consisted of unsorted whole RNA from tumor, nontumor lung or frozen PBMC. This TCR came from a male donor with early-stage non-small cell lung cancer. Sequencing used PBMCs, obtained at surgery.

This CDR3 is CASSLDGTGSQPQHF. DNA of the CDR3: TGTGCCAGCAGCCTCGACGGGACAGGGAGTCAGCCCCAGCATTTT. The chain links TRBV28 to TRBJ1-5, with TRBD1 matching 9 bases. Germline lookup yields CDR1 MDHEN and CDR2 SYDVKM. CDR3 length: 15 residues. Losses at the gene ends were 6 bases for V and 6 bases for J; bases not matched to a gene: 9.